The clone carrying this T cell receptor beta chain was observed once. CDR1 and CDR2 from the germline V gene are PRHDT and FYEKMQ (reference sequence). V dropped 1 base and J dropped 2; count of bases not matched to a gene: 1. CDR3 length: 14 amino acids. Using immunoSEQ multiplex PCR, the repertoire was profiled, and TCRdb retains in-frame clones only, with some absent. The data contain 500,000 to 550,000 clones, 75% to 85% of them singletons. These data belong to a study of shared T cell receptors in the human thymus. These data are also associated with another study on human thymus T cells. Per that study: Congenital heart defects were the reason for the corrective surgery that the donors, healthy Finnish infants, were having. Resected material from corrective heart surgery provided the thymus tissue analysed. Within thymic and blood repertoires, V and J gene usage appeared to be biased. Related work found strong thymic repertoire overlap between unrelated individuals.

Sequencing input: thymocytes. The TCR originated in a boy younger than two with a congenital heart defect. The chain carries TRBV13 and TRBJ2-7; 8 bases agree with TRBD2. CDR3 loop: CASSLELAAYEQYF. The CDR3 region has the DNA TGTGCCAGCAGCTTAGAACTAGCGGCCTACGAGCAGTACTTC.